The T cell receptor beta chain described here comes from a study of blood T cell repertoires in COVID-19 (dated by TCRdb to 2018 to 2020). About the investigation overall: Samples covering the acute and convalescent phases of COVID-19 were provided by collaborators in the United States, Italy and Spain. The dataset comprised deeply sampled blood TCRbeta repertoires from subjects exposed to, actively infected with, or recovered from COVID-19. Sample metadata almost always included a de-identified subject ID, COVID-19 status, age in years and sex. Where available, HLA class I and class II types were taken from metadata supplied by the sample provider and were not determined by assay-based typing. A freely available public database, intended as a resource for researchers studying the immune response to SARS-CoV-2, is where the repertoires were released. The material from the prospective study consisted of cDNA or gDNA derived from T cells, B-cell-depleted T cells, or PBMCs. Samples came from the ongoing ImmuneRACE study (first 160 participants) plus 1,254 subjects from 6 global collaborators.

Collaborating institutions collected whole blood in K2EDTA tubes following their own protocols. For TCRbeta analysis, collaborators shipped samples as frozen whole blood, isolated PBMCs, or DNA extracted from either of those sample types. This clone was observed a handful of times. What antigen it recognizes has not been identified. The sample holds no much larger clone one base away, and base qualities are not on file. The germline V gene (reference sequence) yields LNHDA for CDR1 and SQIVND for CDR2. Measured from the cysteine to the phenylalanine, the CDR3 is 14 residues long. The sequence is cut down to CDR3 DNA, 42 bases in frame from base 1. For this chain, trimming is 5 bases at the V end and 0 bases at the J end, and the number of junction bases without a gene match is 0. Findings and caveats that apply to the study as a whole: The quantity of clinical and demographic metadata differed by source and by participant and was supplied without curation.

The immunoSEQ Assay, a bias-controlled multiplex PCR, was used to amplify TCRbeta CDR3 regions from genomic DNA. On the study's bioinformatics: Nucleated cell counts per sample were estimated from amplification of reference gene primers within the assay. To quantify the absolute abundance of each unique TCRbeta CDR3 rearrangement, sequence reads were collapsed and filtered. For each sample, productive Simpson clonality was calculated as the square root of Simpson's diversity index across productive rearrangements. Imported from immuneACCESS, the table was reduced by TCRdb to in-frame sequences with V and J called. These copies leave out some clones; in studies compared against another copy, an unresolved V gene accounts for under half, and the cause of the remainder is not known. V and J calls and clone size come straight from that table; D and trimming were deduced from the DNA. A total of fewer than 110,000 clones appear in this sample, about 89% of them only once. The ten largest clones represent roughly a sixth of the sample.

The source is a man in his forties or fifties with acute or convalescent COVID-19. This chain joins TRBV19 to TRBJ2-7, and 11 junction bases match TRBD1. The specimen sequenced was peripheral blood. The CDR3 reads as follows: CASSGTGGSYEQYF. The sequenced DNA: TGTGCCAGTAGTGGGACAGGGGGCTCCTACGAGCAGTACTTC.